These T cell receptor beta chains were read from a single sample in a study of shared clonotypes between healthy human individuals. The protocol was immunoSEQ multiplex PCR, while the TCRdb copy is restricted to in-frame clones and leaves out a portion. The sample has under 600,000 clones; about 98% are singletons. Sequenced input: naive CD8+ T cells sorted from blood. These TCRs come from a man under 40 in good health. The CDR3 runs from the conserved cysteine through the conserved F or W. The D gene is left open where the match is weak. Size tells how often a clone was seen (once, few, many) or the class of an expanded clone, and some rows leave it out.

D gene	V gene	clone size	J gene	CDR3 DNA	CDR3 protein
NA	TRBV19	NA	TRBJ2-1	TGTGCCAGTCTGACACCATACAATGAGCAGTTCTTC	CASLTPYNEQFF
NA	TRBV27	NA	TRBJ2-7	TGTGCCAGCAGTCCCTCTCATTACAACCTAGGTGCACCCTACGAGCAGTACTTC	CASSPSHYNLGAPYEQYF
TRBD1	TRBV27	NA	TRBJ1-2	TGTGCCAGCAGTTTATCGATGCAGGGGGCTGAATCCCGATATGGCTACACCTTC	CASSLSMQGAESRYGYTF
NA	TRBV28	NA	TRBJ2-7	TGTGCCAGCAGATCAAGCTCCTACGAGCAGTACTTC	CASRSSSYEQYF
NA	TRBV10-1	NA	TRBJ1-2	TGCGCCAGCAGTGTAAATGGCGAAGAGTCTTTAATCTATGGCTACACCTTC	CASSVNGEESLIYGYTF
TRBD2	TRBV7-8	NA	TRBJ2-1	TGTGCCAGCAGAGCCCCCCGTAGCGGGAACTCATACAATGAGCAGTTCTTC	CASRAPRSGNSYNEQFF
TRBD1	TRBV11-2	NA	TRBJ2-3	TGTGCCAGCAGCTCCACAGGGGGCACAGATACGCAGTATTTT	CASSSTGGTDTQYF
TRBD2	TRBV4-1	NA	TRBJ2-1	TGCGCCAGCAGCCAAGATCCCGGGACTAGACGTGAGCAGTTCTTC	CASSQDPGTRREQFF
NA	TRBV4-1	NA	TRBJ1-1	TGCGCCAGCAGCCATCGTTACACTGAAGCTTTCTTT	CASSHRYTEAFF
NA	TRBV5-6	NA	TRBJ2-7	TGTGCCAGCAGCTTGCAGAAGGACCGCTTAAATTACTACGAGCAGTACTTC	CASSLQKDRLNYYEQYF
NA	TRBV7-9	NA	TRBJ2-1	TGTGCCAGCAGCTTTCCTCTGTTTCAGCACAATGAGCAGTTCTTC	CASSFPLFQHNEQFF
TRBD2	TRBV27	NA	TRBJ2-7	TGTGCCAGCCTGGGGGGGTCCTCCGGCTACGAGCAGTACTTC	CASLGGSSGYEQYF
NA	TRBV6-4	NA	TRBJ2-6	TGTGCCAGCAGTGACTCCCGGGGGGCCAACGTCCTGACTTTC	CASSDSRGANVLTF
NA	TRBV7-6	NA	TRBJ1-1	TGTGCCAGCAGCCGAGGTGGCTACACTGAAGCTTTCTTT	CASSRGGYTEAFF
NA	TRBV2	NA	TRBJ1-2	TGTGCCAGCAGTGTTTATGGCTACACCTTC	CASSVYGYTF
TRBD2	TRBV5-1	NA	TRBJ2-5	TGCGCCAGCAGCTTGGAGGCTAGCGGAGAGACCCAGTACTTC	CASSLEASGETQYF
NA	TRBV27	NA	TRBJ2-7	TGTGCCAGCAGTTTATCGGGGGACTTGAGACACGAGCAGTACTTC	CASSLSGDLRHEQYF
NA	TRBV6-5	NA	TRBJ2-7	TGTGCCAGCGGAGACAGAAATTCCTACGAGCAGTACTTC	CASGDRNSYEQYF
NA	TRBV6-5	NA	TRBJ1-4	TGTGCCAGCAGTTACTCTTCGGGGGAAAAACTGTTTTTT	CASSYSSGEKLFF
NA	TRBV7-7	NA	TRBJ2-7	TGTGCTAGCAGCTTGGGGCGGCCACCCTCCTACGAGCAGTACTTC	CASSLGRPPSYEQYF
NA	TRBV27	once	TRBJ1-1	TGTGCCAGCGGAGACACTGAAGCTTTCTTT	CASGDTEAFF
NA	TRBV7-6	NA	TRBJ2-7	TGTGCCAGCAGCTTAGAGCCTAGGCTACCCTACGAGCAGTACTTC	CASSLEPRLPYEQYF
NA	TRBV13	NA	TRBJ2-7	TGTGCCAGCAGCTCCCCGGACACCAGAAACTCCTACGAGCAGTACTTC	CASSSPDTRNSYEQYF
TRBD2	TRBV6-6	NA	TRBJ2-1	TGTGCCAGCAGCCCGGGACTAGCCAGGGGGAATGAGCAGTTCTTC	CASSPGLARGNEQFF
TRBD2	TRBV5-1	NA	TRBJ2-7	TGCGCCAGCAGCCCCCGGGACTACTACGAGCAGTACTTC	CASSPRDYYEQYF
NA	TRBV19	NA	TRBJ1-5	TGTGCCAGTAGTTTATCCAGTTATAGCAATCAGCCCCAGCATTTT	CASSLSSYSNQPQHF
NA	TRBV30	NA	TRBJ1-2	TGTGCCTGGAGTGCAGGGACGGAATATGGCTACACCTTC	CAWSAGTEYGYTF
NA	TRBV14	NA	TRBJ2-7	TGTGCCAGCAGCCAAGAACCCCCTGCGAGGAGTTACGAGCAGTACTTC	CASSQEPPARSYEQYF
TRBD1	TRBV27	NA	TRBJ2-1	TGTGCCAGCGGGCGGACAGGGGAGGGGTACAATGAGCAGTTCTTC	CASGRTGEGYNEQFF
NA	TRBV7-9	NA	TRBJ1-3	TGTGCCAGCAGCGCACAGAACTCTGGAAACACCATATATTTT	CASSAQNSGNTIYF
NA	TRBV5-5	NA	TRBJ2-3	TGTGCCAGCAGCTTGAGTTGGGAAAGGAGGGCAGATACGCAGTATTTT	CASSLSWERRADTQYF
TRBD2	TRBV7-2	NA	TRBJ2-1	TGTGCCAGCAGCGGCCCGGGAGGGGCTTACAATGAGCAGTTCTTC	CASSGPGGAYNEQFF
NA	TRBV7-6	NA	TRBJ2-7	TGTGCCAGCAGCTTAGGGGGGGTCGACGAGCAGTACTTC	CASSLGGVDEQYF
NA	TRBV25-1	few	TRBJ1-1	TGTGCCAGCAGTGAAGGGGCAGGGACTTTCTTT	CASSEGAGTFF
TRBD1	TRBV27	NA	TRBJ1-5	TGTGCCAGCAGCCCTAGGGACAGGGAAGGTTCTGGTAGCAATCAGCCCCAGCATTTT	CASSPRDREGSGSNQPQHF
NA	TRBV4-3	NA	TRBJ2-7	TGCGCCAGCAGCCAAGGGAGGGCAGGTCCCTACGAGCAGTACTTC	CASSQGRAGPYEQYF
NA	TRBV5-6	NA	TRBJ2-7	TGTGCCAGCAGCCCCTTGGACCTGACAGGTGGCTACGAGCAGTACTTC	CASSPLDLTGGYEQYF
NA	TRBV9	NA	TRBJ2-1	TGTGCCAGCAGCGTAGATTCCCCACCGGACAATGAGCAGTTCTTC	CASSVDSPPDNEQFF
TRBD2	TRBV6-5	NA	TRBJ2-7	TGTGCCAGCAGTCTTAGCGGGACTTACGAGCAGTACTTC	CASSLSGTYEQYF
NA	TRBV27	NA	TRBJ1-5	TGTGCCAGCAGTTTATACTGGGACAGCAATCAGCCCCAGCATTTT	CASSLYWDSNQPQHF
TRBD1	TRBV7-9	NA	TRBJ1-1	TGTGCCAGCAGCTTAGAGCAGGTGGACAGGAGCGACACTGAAGCTTTCTTT	CASSLEQVDRSDTEAFF
TRBD1	TRBV28	NA	TRBJ1-2	TGTGCCAGCAGTCCCCAAAGGGCTCAGGGGGCCTATGGCTACACCTTC	CASSPQRAQGAYGYTF
NA	TRBV29-1	once	TRBJ2-6	TGCAGCGTTGAATTTCGGGGAGCCGGCTCTGGGGCCAACGTCCTGACTTTC	CSVEFRGAGSGANVLTF
NA	TRBV9	NA	TRBJ2-3	TGTGCCAGCAGCGTAGCTGGGGAATTGTCAGATACGCAGTATTTT	CASSVAGELSDTQYF
TRBD2	TRBV5-8	NA	TRBJ2-1	TGTGCCAGCAGCTTGCGGGAGGGCTCCTACAATGAGCAGTTCTTC	CASSLREGSYNEQFF
NA	TRBV21-1	NA	TRBJ2-1	TGTGCCAGCAGCCTTCCGCTGACTGACAATGAGCAGTTCTTC	CASSLPLTDNEQFF
TRBD1	TRBV5-1	NA	TRBJ2-1	TGCGCCAGCAGCGGGGACAGTGATGAGCAGTTCTTC	CASSGDSDEQFF
TRBD1	TRBV10-3	NA	TRBJ2-1	TGTGCCATCAGTGAGTCGAAAGGGGGCGATGAGCAGTTCTTC	CAISESKGGDEQFF
NA	TRBV29-1	NA	TRBJ2-1	TGCAGCGTTGTAGTGGGAGATTACAATGAGCAGTTCTTC	CSVVVGDYNEQFF
NA	TRBV14	NA	TRBJ2-1	TGTGCCAGCAGCCTGAGCTCCTACAATGAGCAGTTCTTC	CASSLSSYNEQFF